The 8 T cell receptor beta chains given below trace back to one sample, sequenced in a study of blood T cell repertoires in COVID-19. Clones were sequenced by immunoSEQ multiplex PCR, and TCRdb holds only the in-frame ones, with some missing. In the table there are 95,000 to 100,000 clones, 70% to 90% of which are singletons. Material: peripheral blood. The receptors derive from a human donor with COVID-19, enrolled during active disease. The donor label of this sample is uncertain.

V and J are TRBV19 and TRBJ1-2, with 10 bases that match TRBD1. Germline V gene lookup returns CDR1 LNHDA and CDR2 SQIVND (reference sequence). The CDR3 is 16 residues long. V trimming: 3 bases; J trimming: 5 bases; junction bases outside the gene matches: 9. The CDR3 region has the DNA TGTGCCAGTAGTATGGACAGGGGGTGGAGAACGTATGGCTACACCTTC. It codes for CASSMDRGWRTYGYTF.

The chain joins TRBV10-3 to TRBJ1-1, with 10 nucleotides matching TRBD1. Germline loops: CDR1 ENHRY, CDR2 SYGVKD. The CDR3 is 14 residues long. The V segment lost 7 bases and the J segment 4 bases; nucleotides outside the gene matches: 6. The CDR3 bases are TGTGCCATCATGGGGACAGGGGAGGGCACTGAAGCTTTCTTT. Protein sequence: CAIMGTGEGTEAFF.

As DNA, the CDR3 is TGTGCCAGCAGTCTTGTTGAGGTCTATGGCTACACCTTC. This gives the protein CASSLVEVYGYTF. The rearrangement links TRBV12-3 or TRBV12-4 to TRBJ1-2; D remains ambiguous. V lost 5 bases to trimming and J lost 4 bases, with 11 bases between them. The CDR3 length is 13 residues.

This chain uses TRBV19 with TRBJ1-5; D unresolved. Trimming pared 3 bases from V and 4 bases from J, leaving 13 bases between. Per germline, CDR1 LNHDA and CDR2 SQIVND (reference sequence). CDR3 length equals 15 residues. Here the CDR3 reads CASSIIAVGNQPQHF. In DNA, the CDR3 is TGTGCCAGTAGTATTATCGCCGTCGGGAATCAGCCCCAGCATTTT.

This clone was counted once. The genes are TRBV5-1 and TRBJ1-1, with TRBD1 matching 7 bases. The CDR3 has 13 residues. The germline CDR1 and CDR2 sequences are SGHRS and YFSETQ. Losses at the gene ends were 0 bases for V and 6 bases for J; bases not matched to a gene: 2. This CDR3 is CASSLGGQPEAFF. CDR3 sequence (DNA): TGCGCCAGCAGCTTGGGGGGACAGCCTGAAGCTTTCTTT.

Here the CDR3 reads CASSYSGRGNTGELFF. CDR3 nucleotides: TGTGCCAGCAGTTACTCGGGCAGGGGGAACACCGGGGAGCTGTTTTTT. This chain connects TRBV6-5 to TRBJ2-2, with TRBD1 as a possible D gene (6 bases). Germline V CDR1 and CDR2: MNHEY, SVGAGI. The CDR3 has 16 residues. V lost 0 bases to trimming and J lost 1 base, with 9 bases between them.

The chain carries TRBV7-2 and TRBJ1-2; 7 bases are shared with TRBD1. The CDR3 extends over 12 amino acids. The junction had 8 bases not matched to a gene; V was cut back by 6 bases and J by 10 bases. Germline lookup yields CDR1 SGHTA and CDR2 FQGNSA. The CDR3 nucleotides read TGTGCCAGCAGTCGAGACAGGGAGTACTACACCTTC. Protein sequence: CASSRDREYYTF.

This chain connects TRBV11-1 to TRBJ1-1; D gene ambiguous. The germline V gene encodes CDR1 SGHAT and CDR2 FQDESV (reference sequence). V lost 8 bases to trimming and J lost 0 bases, with 13 bases between them. The CDR3 has 14 residues. In DNA form, the CDR3 reads TGTGCCAGCGGGCAACAGCTGATGAACACTGAAGCTTTCTTT. Protein: CASGQQLMNTEAFF.